This TCR beta chain was obtained from a study of CD8 T cells in Susac syndrome. With random hexamers, roughly 0.5 to 1 ug RNA was reverse transcribed. TCRdb called the immunoSEQ multiplex PCR reads again in MiXCR, with one record for every CDR3 protein. The profile shows more than 150,000 distinct CDR3 sequences, approximately 94% of them singletons. The sequenced sample consisted of CD4+ T cells from PBMCs. The origin of this receptor is a human donor with Susac syndrome.

CDR3: CATSDSSQPQHF. The CDR3 region has the DNA TGTGCCACCAGTGATTCTTCGCAGCCCCAGCATTTT. The chain joins TRBV24-1 to TRBJ1-5, with D hard to call. The CDR3 covers 12 residues. V was trimmed by 2 bases and J by 7 bases, leaving 5 bases between them. In germline, CDR1 is KGHDR, CDR2 SFDVKD.